This TCR beta chain was recorded in a study of cytomegalovirus exposure and HLA in healthy donors. Researchers ran the PCR with 60 Vbeta and 13 Jbeta primers. Repertoires were generated with immunoSEQ multiplex PCR, while TCRdb's copy carries only in-frame clones and drops some. The table includes under 200,000 clones, 75% to 90% detected once. The V gene's germline CDR1 is KGHSH and CDR2 LQKENI. Trimming cost V 3 bases and J 0 bases, with 15 bases left between them. CDR3 size: 16 residues. The sequence was collected from a woman aged 25-40 years in good health and CMV-seronegative. Sequenced material: PBMCs. V and J are TRBV18 and TRBJ2-7, with unresolved D. The CDR3 is CASSPSATSSSYEQYF. CDR3 coding DNA: TGTGCCAGCTCACCCTCGGCGACGTCTAGCTCCTACGAGCAGTACTTC.